A single T cell receptor beta chain is shown here with its context. RNA transcripts yielded amplified TCR beta CDR3 regions. In the first-round RT-PCR of the TCR CDR3, the HTBI primer set was used. TCRdb reprocessed the multiplex PCR reads via MiXCR and lists one record per CDR3 protein. The repertoire holds hundreds of thousands of distinct CDR3 sequences, with 14% as singletons. These data come from a study of T cells in Graves' hyperthyroidism and ophthalmopathy. Exclusions: uncontrolled infection, other autoimmune disease, pregnancy, lactation. The CDR3 is 15 amino acids. Trimming cost V 6 bases and J 0 bases, with 12 bases left between them.

This TCR was recovered from a woman between 18 and 30 years old with Graves' hyperthyroidism. The sample consisted of blood. The chain employs TRBV12-3 or TRBV12-4 and TRBJ2-1, with a tentative D call TRBD2 (6 bases). The CDR3 reads CASRVSGSSYNEQFF. The CDR3 DNA reads as TGTGCCAGCAGGGTTAGCGGTTCCTCCTACAATGAGCAGTTCTTC.